The clone carrying this T cell receptor beta chain was seen once. No antigen is known for it. This record comes from a study of T-cell reconstitution after alpha-beta-depleted transplantation in children. General study results and limits: T-cell counts and diversity at one year following transplant were attributed mainly to newly produced T cells.

Unique molecular identifiers were used in preparing the TCRbeta library. MiXCR was run by TCRdb on the PCR reads, yielding one entry per CDR3 protein. Of 350,000 to 500,000 distinct CDR3 sequences in the sample, approximately 42% are singletons; the top ten hold about 30%. The TCR comes from a girl aged 2 to 10 with aplastic anemia, due to receive a stem cell transplant. Source: PBMCs, taken before TCRalphabeta/CD19-depleted stem cell transplant.

The CDR3 spells CSAPDRAYNEQFF. CDR3 coding DNA: TGCAGTGCCCCGGACAGAGCCTACAATGAGCAGTTCTTC. The rearrangement links TRBV20-1 to TRBJ2-1; perhaps TRBD1 as D (6 bases). Trimming shortened V by 6 bases and J by 2 bases, and 11 bases separated the two germline ends. Germline CDR1 reads DFQATT; CDR2 reads SNEGSKA (reference sequence). The CDR3 sequence is 13 residues long.